This TCR beta chain derives from a study of identifying expanded T cells in peripheral blood. General study results and limits: Differentially abundant clones: roughly 1.3 between replicates, approximately 16 at about 13 days, less than 20 at four.

V lost 5 bases to trimming and J lost 7 bases; unmatched junction nucleotides: 16. The germline V gene has CDR1 SGHTA and CDR2 FQGNSA. This CDR3 spans 18 amino acids. Repertoires were generated with immunoSEQ multiplex PCR, while TCRdb's copy carries only in-frame clones and drops some. The table lists around 90,000 clones, about nine tenths of them singletons. Turning to this clone: Antigen specificity is unknown.

Healthy donors had no documented immune events, such as infections, while sampled. The sequence derives from a person aged 18 to 70 in good health. Sequenced: blood. The rearrangement joins TRBV7-2 to TRBJ2-7; 14 bases align to TRBD2. CDR3 sequence: CASSRTSGGTYPLREQYF. CDR3 sequence (DNA): TGTGCCAGCAGCCGGACTAGCGGGGGGACCTACCCTTTGAGGGAGCAGTACTTC. Complete variable domain (other parts from reference TRBV7-2 and TRBJ2-7): GAGVSQSPSNKVTEKGKDVELRCDPISGHTALYWYRQSLGQGLEFLIYFQGNSAPDKSGLPSDRFSAERTGGSVSTLTIQRTQQEDSAVYLCASSRTSGGTYPLREQYFGPGTRLTVT.